This paragraph covers one T cell receptor (beta chain) sequence. The antigen remains unidentified. The sample belongs to a study of cytomegalovirus exposure and HLA in healthy donors. Findings and limits, study-wide: The later analysis indicated that the majority of CMV-associated TCR beta chains appeared HLA-restricted. Later on, an analysis found that several of the most significant clusters appeared to be linked to common viral pathogens, which included parvovirus B19. Fewer N-insertions than the roughly 700-donor mean were reportedly shown by an Asian-associated ancestry cluster in a later analysis.

The CDR3 is 13 residues long. V gave up 2 bases and J gave up 5 bases; unmatched junction bases: 1. The germline gives CDR1 SNHLY, CDR2 FYNNEI. A multiplex PCR was run with 60 Vbeta primers and 13 Jbeta primers. TCRdb keeps only in-frame clones here, not all; method: immunoSEQ multiplex PCR. The data show roughly 98,000 clones, with around 77% seen just once and approximately 8% held by the top ten. Sample: PBMCs. The TCR originated in a female donor in good health and CMV-seronegative. The gene calls are TRBV2 and TRBJ2-5; 8 bases are a match to TRBD2. The CDR3 loop is CASSESSGETQYF. The DNA for the CDR3 is TGTGCCAGCAGTGAATCTAGCGGGGAGACCCAGTACTTC.